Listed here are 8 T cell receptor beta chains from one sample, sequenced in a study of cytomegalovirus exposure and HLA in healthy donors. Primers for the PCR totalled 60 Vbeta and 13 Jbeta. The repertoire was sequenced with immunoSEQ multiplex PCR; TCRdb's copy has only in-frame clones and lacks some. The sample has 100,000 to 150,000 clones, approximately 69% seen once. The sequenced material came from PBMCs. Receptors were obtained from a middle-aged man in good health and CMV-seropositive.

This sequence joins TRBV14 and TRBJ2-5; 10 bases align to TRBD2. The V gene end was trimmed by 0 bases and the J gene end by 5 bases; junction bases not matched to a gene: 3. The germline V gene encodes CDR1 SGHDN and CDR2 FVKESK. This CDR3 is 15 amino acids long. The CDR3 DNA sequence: TGTGCCAGCAGCCAAGAACTAGCGGGGTTGGAGACCCAGTACTTC. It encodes CASSQELAGLETQYF.

CDR3 amino acids: CASSLAVGLSSYNEQFF. The CDR3 DNA follows: TGTGCCAGCAGCTTAGCTGTGGGACTGAGCTCCTACAATGAGCAGTTCTTC. The rearrangement links TRBV11-1 to TRBJ2-7, with D possibly matching TRBD2 (6 bases). The end of the DNA fits TRBJ2-1 better, so the J call may be wrong. CDR1 is SGHAT and CDR2 is FQDESV in the germline V gene (reference sequence). The CDR3 has 17 residues.

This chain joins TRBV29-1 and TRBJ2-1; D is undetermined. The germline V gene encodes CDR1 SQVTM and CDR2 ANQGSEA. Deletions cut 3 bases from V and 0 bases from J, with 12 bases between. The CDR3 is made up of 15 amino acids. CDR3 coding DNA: TGCAGCGTTGATAGTGACACCCACTCCTACAATGAGCAGTTCTTC. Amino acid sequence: CSVDSDTHSYNEQFF.

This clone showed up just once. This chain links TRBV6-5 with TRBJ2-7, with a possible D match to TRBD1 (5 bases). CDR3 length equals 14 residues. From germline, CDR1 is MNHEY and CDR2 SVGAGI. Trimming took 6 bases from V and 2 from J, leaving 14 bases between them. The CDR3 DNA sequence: TGTGCCAGCAGCCCTGGACACAAACCCTACGAGCAGTACTTC. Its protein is CASSPGHKPYEQYF.

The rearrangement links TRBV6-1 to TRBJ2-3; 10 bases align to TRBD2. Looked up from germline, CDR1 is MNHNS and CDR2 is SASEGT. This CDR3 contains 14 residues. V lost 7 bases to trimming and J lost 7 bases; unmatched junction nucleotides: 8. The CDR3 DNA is TGTGCCAGCACCCAGCGGGGGGGCCCGAATACGCAGTATTTT. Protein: CASTQRGGPNTQYF.

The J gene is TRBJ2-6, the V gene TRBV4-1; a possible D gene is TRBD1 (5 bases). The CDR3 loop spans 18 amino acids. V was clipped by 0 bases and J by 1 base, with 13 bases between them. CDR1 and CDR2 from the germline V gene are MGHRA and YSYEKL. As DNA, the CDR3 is TGCGCCAGCAGCCAAGAAGGGGTCTGGGTTTCTGGGGCCAACGTCCTGACTTTC. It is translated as CASSQEGVWVSGANVLTF.

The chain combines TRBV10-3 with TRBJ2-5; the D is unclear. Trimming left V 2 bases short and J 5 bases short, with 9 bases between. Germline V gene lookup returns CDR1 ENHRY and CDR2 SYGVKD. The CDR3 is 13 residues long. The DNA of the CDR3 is TGTGCCATCAGTGAGGAGCTATTGGAGACCCAGTACTTC. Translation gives CAISEELLETQYF.

In nucleotides, the CDR3 is TGTGCCAGCAGCTTGGATACAGGGGGCGACTACGAGCAGTACTTC. Translated, it gives CASSLDTGGDYEQYF. The V call is TRBV5-4, the J call TRBJ2-5, with 9 positions matching TRBD1. The DNA matches TRBJ2-7 better at its end, which makes the J call doubtful. The CDR3 consists of 15 residues. Germline values: CDR1 SGHNT, CDR2 YYREEE (reference sequence).